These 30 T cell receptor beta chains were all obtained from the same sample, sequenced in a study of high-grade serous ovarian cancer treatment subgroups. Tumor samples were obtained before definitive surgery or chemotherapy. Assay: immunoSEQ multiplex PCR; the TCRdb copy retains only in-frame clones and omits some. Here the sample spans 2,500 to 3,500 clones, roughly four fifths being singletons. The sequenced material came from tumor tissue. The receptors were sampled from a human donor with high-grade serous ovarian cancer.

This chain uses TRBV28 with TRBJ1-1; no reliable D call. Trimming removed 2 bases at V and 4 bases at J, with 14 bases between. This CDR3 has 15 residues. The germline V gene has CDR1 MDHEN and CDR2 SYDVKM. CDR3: CASSLGGNPLTEAFF. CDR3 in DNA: TGTGCCAGCAGTTTAGGAGGGAATCCACTCACTGAAGCTTTCTTT.

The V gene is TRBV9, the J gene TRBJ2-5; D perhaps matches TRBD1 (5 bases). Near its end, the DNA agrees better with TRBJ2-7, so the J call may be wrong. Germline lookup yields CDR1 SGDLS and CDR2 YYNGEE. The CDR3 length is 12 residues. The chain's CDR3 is CASSGQGYEQYF. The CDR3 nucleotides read TGTGCCAGCAGCGGGCAGGGCTACGAGCAGTACTTC.

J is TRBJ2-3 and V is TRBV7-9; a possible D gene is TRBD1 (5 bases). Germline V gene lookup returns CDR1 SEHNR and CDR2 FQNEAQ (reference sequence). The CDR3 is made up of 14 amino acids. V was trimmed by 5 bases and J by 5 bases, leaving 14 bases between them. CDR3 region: CASSPLTDRDTQYF. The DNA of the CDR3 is TGTGCCAGCAGCCCACTGACAGACAGAGATACGCAGTATTTT.

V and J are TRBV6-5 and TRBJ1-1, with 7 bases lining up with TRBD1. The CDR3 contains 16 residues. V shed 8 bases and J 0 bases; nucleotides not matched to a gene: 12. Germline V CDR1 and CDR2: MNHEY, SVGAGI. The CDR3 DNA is TGTGCCAGCGGTTCAACGTACAGGGGCATGAACACTGAAGCTTTCTTT. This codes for CASGSTYRGMNTEAFF.

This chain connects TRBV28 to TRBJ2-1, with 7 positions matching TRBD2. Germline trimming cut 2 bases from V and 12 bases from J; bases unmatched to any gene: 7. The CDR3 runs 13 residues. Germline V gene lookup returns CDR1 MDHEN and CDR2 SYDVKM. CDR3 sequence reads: CASSLLQERGQFF. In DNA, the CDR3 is TGTGCCAGCAGTTTACTCCAGGAGCGGGGGCAGTTCTTC.

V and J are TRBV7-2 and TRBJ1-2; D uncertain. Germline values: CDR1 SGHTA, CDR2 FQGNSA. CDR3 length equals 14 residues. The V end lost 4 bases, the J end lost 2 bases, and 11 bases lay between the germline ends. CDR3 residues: CASSSSGRNYGYTF. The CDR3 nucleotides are TGTGCCAGCAGCTCCTCAGGCAGGAACTATGGCTACACCTTC.

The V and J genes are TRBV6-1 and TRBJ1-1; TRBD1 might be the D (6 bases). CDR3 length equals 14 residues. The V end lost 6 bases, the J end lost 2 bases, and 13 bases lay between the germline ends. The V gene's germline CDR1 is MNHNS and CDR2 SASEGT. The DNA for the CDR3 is TGTGCCAGCAGACACACGACAGGAAACACTGAAGCTTTCTTT. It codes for CASRHTTGNTEAFF.

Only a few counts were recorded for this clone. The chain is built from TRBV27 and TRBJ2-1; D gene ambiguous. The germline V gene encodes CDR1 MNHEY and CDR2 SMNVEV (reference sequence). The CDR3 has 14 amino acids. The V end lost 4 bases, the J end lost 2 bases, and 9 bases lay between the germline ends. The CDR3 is CASSYLGTYNEQFF. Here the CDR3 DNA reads TGTGCCAGCAGTTACCTGGGAACCTACAATGAGCAGTTCTTC.

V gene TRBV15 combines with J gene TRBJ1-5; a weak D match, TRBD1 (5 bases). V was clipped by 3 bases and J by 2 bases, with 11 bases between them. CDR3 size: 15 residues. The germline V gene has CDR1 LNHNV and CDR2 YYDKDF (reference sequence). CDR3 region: CATSRDTGGNQPQHF. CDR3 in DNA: TGTGCCACCAGCAGGGACACTGGGGGCAATCAGCCCCAGCATTTT. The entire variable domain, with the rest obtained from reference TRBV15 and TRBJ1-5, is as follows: DAMVIQNPRYQVTQFGKPVTLSCSQTLNHNVMYWYQQKSSQAPKLLFHYYDKDFNNEADTPDNFQSRRPNTSFCFLDIRSPGLGDTAMYLCATSRDTGGNQPQHFGDGTRLSIL.

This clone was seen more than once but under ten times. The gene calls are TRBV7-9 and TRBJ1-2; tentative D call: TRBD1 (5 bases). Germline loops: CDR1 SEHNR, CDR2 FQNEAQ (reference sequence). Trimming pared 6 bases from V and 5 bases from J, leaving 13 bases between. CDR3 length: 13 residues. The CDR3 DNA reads TGTGCCAGCAGATCGGGGACCGAGTATGGCTACACCTTC. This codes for CASRSGTEYGYTF.

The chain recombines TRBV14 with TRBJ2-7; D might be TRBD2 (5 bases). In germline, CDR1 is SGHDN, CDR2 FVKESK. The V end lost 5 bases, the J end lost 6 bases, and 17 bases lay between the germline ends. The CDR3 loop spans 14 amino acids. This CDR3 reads CASSFKARGTEQYF. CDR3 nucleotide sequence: TGTGCCAGCAGCTTCAAGGCTCGGGGAACCGAGCAGTACTTC.

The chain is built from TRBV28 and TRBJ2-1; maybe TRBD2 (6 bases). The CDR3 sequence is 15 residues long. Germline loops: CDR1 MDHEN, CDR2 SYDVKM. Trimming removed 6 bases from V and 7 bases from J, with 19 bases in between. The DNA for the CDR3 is TGTGCCAGCAGCCTCCCGGGGGTCCCTGGGAATGAGCAGTTCTTC. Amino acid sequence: CASSLPGVPGNEQFF.

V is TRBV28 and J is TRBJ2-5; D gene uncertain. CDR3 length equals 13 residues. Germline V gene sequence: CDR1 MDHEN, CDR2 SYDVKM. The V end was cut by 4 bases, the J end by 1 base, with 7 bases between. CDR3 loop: CASSSMAQETQYF. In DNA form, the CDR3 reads TGTGCCAGCAGTTCCATGGCCCAAGAGACCCAGTACTTC.

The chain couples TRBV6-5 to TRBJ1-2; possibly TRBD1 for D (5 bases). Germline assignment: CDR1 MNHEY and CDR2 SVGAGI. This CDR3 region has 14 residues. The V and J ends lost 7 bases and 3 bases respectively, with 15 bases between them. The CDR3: CASTPGGGHYGYTF. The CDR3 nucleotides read TGTGCCAGCACCCCCGGGGGGGGTCACTATGGCTACACCTTC.

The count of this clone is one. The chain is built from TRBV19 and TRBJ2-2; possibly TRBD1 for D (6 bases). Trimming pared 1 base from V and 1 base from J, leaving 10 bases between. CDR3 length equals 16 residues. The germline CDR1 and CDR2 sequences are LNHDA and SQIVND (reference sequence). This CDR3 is CASSIVETGNTGELFF. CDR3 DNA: TGTGCCAGTAGTATAGTAGAGACAGGGAACACCGGGGAGCTGTTTTTT.

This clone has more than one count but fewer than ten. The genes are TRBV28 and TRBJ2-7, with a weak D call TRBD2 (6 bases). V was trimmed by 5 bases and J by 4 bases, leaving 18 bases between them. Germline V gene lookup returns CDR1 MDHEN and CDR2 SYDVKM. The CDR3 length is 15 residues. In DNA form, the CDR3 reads TGTGCCAGCAGTGGAATTGGGGAGGCGGGGTACGAGCAGTACTTC. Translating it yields CASSGIGEAGYEQYF. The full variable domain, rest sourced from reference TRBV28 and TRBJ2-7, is DVKVTQSSRYLVKRTGEKVFLECVQDMDHENMFWYRQDPGLGLRLIYFSYDVKMKEKGDIPEGYSVSREKKERFSLILESASTNQTSMYLCASSGIGEAGYEQYFGPGTRLTVT.

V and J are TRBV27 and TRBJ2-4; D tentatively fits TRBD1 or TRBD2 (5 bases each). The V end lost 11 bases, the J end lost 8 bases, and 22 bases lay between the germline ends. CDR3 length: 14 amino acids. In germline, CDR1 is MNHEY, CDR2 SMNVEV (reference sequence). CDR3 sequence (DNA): TGTGCCCGACTATTCGGGGCTAGCTGGGACATTCAGTACTTC. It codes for CARLFGASWDIQYF.

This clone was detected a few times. CDR3 bases: TGCAGCGGCCTGACAGGGGGTCTGGGTGGCTACACCTTC. It encodes CSGLTGGLGGYTF. V gene TRBV29-1 combines with J gene TRBJ1-2, with 9 bases lining up with TRBD1. The germline gives CDR1 SQVTM, CDR2 ANQGSEA. Trimming at V came to 7 bases and at J to 7 bases, leaving 10 bases not matched to a gene. The CDR3 sequence is 13 residues long. The full variable domain, completed using reference TRBV29-1 and TRBJ1-2, is SAVISQKPSRDICQRGTSLTIQCQVDSQVTMMFWYRQQPGQSLTLIATANQGSEATYESGFVIDKFPISRPNLTFSTLTVSNMSPEDSSIYLCSGLTGGLGGYTFGSGTRLTVV.

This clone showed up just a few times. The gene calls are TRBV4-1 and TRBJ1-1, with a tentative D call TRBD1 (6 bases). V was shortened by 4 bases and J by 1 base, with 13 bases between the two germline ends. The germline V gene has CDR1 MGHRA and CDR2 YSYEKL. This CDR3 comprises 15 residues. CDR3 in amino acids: CASSPTEGENTEAFF. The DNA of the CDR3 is TGCGCCAGCAGCCCCACGGAGGGGGAGAACACTGAAGCTTTCTTT.

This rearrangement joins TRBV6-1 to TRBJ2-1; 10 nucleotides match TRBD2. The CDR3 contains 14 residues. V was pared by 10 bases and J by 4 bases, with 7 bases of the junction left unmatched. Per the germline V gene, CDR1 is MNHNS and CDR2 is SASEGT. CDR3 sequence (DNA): TGTGCCACCCGACCTAGCGGGAGTTACAATGAGCAGTTCTTC. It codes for CATRPSGSYNEQFF.

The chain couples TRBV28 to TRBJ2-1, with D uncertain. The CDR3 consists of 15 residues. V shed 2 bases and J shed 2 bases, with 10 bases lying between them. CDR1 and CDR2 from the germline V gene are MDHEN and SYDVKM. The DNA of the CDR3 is TGTGCCAGCAGTTTACCCGGCCACCCCTACAATGAGCAGTTCTTC. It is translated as CASSLPGHPYNEQFF.

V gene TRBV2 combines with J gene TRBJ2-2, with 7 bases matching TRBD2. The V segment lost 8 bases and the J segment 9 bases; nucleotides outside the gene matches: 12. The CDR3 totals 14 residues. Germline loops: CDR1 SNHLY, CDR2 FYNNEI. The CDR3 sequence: CASFGGGVVRELFF. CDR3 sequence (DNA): TGTGCCAGCTTTGGGGGGGGAGTCGTAAGGGAGCTGTTTTTT.

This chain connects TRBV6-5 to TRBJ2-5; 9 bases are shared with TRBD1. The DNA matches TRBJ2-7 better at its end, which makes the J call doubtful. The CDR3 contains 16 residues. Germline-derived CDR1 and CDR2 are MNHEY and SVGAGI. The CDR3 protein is CASSYTPQGAHYEQYF. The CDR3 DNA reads TGTGCCAGCAGTTACACCCCACAGGGGGCCCATTACGAGCAGTACTTC.

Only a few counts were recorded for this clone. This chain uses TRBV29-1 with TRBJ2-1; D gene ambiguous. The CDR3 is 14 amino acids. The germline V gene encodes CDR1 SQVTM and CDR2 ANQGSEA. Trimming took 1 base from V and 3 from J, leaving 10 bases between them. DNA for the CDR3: TGCAGCGTTGAAGTCCCAGACAACTACAATGAGCAGTTCTTC. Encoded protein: CSVEVPDNYNEQFF.

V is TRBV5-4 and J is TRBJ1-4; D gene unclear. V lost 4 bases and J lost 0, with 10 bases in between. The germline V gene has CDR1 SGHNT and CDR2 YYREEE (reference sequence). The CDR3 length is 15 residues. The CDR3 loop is CASSPTVATNEKLFF. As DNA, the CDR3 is TGTGCCAGCAGCCCTACAGTTGCAACTAATGAAAAACTGTTTTTT.

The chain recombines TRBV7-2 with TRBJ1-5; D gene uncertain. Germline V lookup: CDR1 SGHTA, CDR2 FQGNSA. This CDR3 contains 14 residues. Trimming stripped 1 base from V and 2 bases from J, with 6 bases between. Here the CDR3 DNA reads TGTGCCAGCAGCTTAGGTGGGGGCAATCAGCCCCAGCATTTT. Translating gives CASSLGGGNQPQHF.

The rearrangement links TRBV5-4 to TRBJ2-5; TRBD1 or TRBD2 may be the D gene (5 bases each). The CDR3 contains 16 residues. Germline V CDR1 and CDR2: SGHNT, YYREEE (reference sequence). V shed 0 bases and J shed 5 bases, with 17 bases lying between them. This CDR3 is CASSLDGPSGRETQYF. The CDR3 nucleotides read TGTGCCAGCAGCTTGGATGGACCATCGGGGCGGGAGACCCAGTACTTC.

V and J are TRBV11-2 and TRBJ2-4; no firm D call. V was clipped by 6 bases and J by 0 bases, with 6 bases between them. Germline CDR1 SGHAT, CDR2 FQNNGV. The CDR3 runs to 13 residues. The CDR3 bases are TGTGCCAGCAGTCTGTTAGCCAAAAACATTCAGTACTTC. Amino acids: CASSLLAKNIQYF.

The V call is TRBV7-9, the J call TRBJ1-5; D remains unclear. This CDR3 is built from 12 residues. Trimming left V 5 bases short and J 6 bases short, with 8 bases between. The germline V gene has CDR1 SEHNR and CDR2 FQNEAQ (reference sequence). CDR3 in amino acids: CASSGEGQPQHF. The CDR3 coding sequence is TGTGCCAGCAGCGGGGAAGGTCAGCCCCAGCATTTT.

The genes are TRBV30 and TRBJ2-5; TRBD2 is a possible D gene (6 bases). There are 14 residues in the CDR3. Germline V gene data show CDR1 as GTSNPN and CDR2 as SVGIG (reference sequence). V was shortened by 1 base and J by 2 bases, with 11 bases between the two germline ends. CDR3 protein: CAWSGDFSQETQYF. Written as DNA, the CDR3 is TGTGCCTGGAGTGGGGACTTTTCGCAAGAGACCCAGTACTTC.